This T cell receptor beta chain emerged from a study of cytomegalovirus exposure and HLA in healthy donors. Study-wide results and caveats: Later work showed greater clonal expansion in HLA-associated TCR beta chains than in equally common others. When analyzed later, a missense DCLRE1C variant was found to be linked to TCR beta V- and J-gene trimming.

On this clone: Antigen specificity is unknown.

J lost 6 bases, V lost 7 bases, and 5 bases had no gene match. In germline, CDR1 is MNHEY, CDR2 SMNVEV (reference sequence). The CDR3 totals 14 residues. Amplification used 60 Vbeta primers and 13 Jbeta primers. Some clones are missing from TCRdb's copy, which holds only in-frame ones; the method was immunoSEQ multiplex PCR. The sample has some 98,000 clones; around 76% are singletons. Input material: PBMCs. The chain couples TRBV27 to TRBJ1-4; 10 positions match TRBD1. The receptor was derived from a human donor in good health. The CDR3 here is CASKRDRGYEKLFF. The CDR3 bases are TGTGCCAGCAAAAGGGACAGGGGTTATGAAAAACTGTTTTTT.